Each of the 20 T cell receptor beta chains below was sequenced from the same sample in a study of cytomegalovirus exposure and HLA in healthy donors. Primers included in the PCR were 60 Vbeta and 13 Jbeta primers. Sequencing used immunoSEQ multiplex PCR; TCRdb keeps in-frame clones, though not all of them. The sample records about 98,000 clones, roughly 70% being singletons. Sequencing was performed on PBMCs. The receptors were gathered from a man aged 50 to 60 in good health and CMV-seronegative.

The CDR3 is CASSLGQPPTYEQYF. CDR3 nucleotides: TGTGCCAGCAGCTTAGGACAGCCACCCACCTACGAGCAGTACTTC. The genes are TRBV7-9 and TRBJ2-7; the D gene is possibly TRBD1 (5 bases). Germline V gene sequence: CDR1 SEHNR, CDR2 FQNEAQ (reference sequence). The CDR3 is made up of 15 amino acids. V lost 1 base, J lost 2 bases, and 12 bases lay in between.

The rearrangement links TRBV6-6 to TRBJ2-7; possibly TRBD1 for D (6 bases). The V and J ends lost 6 bases and 4 bases respectively, with 22 bases between them. CDR1 is MNHNY and CDR2 is SVGAGI in the germline V gene (reference sequence). The CDR3 has 16 residues. CDR3 nucleotide sequence: TGTGCCAGCAGCCTTCAGGGGTTAGCGTCCCCTTACGAGCAGTACTTC. Translation gives CASSLQGLASPYEQYF.

J is TRBJ2-7 and V is TRBV5-1; no clear D. V was pared by 4 bases and J by 2 bases, with 10 bases between. Looked up from germline, CDR1 is SGHRS and CDR2 is YFSETQ. The CDR3 has 13 amino acids. CDR3: CASSLYGAYEQYF. CDR3 nucleotides: TGCGCCAGCAGCCTCTACGGAGCCTACGAGCAGTACTTC.

V gene TRBV18 combines with J gene TRBJ2-5, with 10 positions matching TRBD1. The V segment lost 3 bases and the J segment 5 bases; nucleotides outside the gene matches: 6. This CDR3 is 15 amino acids long. Germline CDR1 KGHSH, CDR2 LQKENI. CDR3 DNA: TGTGCCAGCTCACCCGGGACAGGGGCTAGGGAGACCCAGTACTTC. Translating it yields CASSPGTGARETQYF.

There are a few counts of this clone. This sequence joins TRBV5-8 and TRBJ2-3, with 7 bases fitting TRBD1. The CDR3 runs 14 residues. With 4 bases clipped from V and 2 bases from J, the junction kept 4 bases outside the gene matches. Germline V gene data show CDR1 as SGHTS and CDR2 as YDEGEE. In DNA form, the CDR3 reads TGTGCCAGCAGCCGAGGACAGGACACAGATACGCAGTATTTT. Translated: CASSRGQDTDTQYF.

The gene calls are TRBV19 and TRBJ2-6; no clear D. The V end was cut by 4 bases, the J end by 0 bases, with 7 bases between. This CDR3 comprises 15 residues. The germline gives CDR1 LNHDA, CDR2 SQIVND (reference sequence). This CDR3 is CASSTVPSGANVLTF. The CDR3 DNA follows: TGTGCCAGTAGTACGGTACCCTCTGGGGCCAACGTCCTGACTTTC.

The chain links TRBV11-2 to TRBJ2-2; D is unclear. V was trimmed by 0 bases and J by 1 base, leaving 6 bases between them. This CDR3 region has 15 residues. CDR1 SGHAT and CDR2 FQNNGV come from the germline V gene. In DNA, the CDR3 is TGTGCCAGCAGCTTAGATCCCGGGAACACCGGGGAGCTGTTTTTT. It yields the protein CASSLDPGNTGELFF.

A word on this clone: One junction end does not reproduce the germline sequence, and a read error may be involved. The chain couples TRBV2 to TRBJ2-3; perhaps TRBD2 as D (6 bases). The germline V gene encodes CDR1 SNHLY and CDR2 FYNNEI. The CDR3 sequence is 12 residues long. The CDR3 nucleotides are TGTGCCAGCAGTGAAGCTCCTAGATCCAGCGGGTTT. The encoded protein is CASSEAPRSSGF. The variable domain in full, with the rest retrieved from reference TRBV2 and TRBJ2-3, is EPEVTQTPSHQVTQMGQEVILRCVPISNHLYFYWYRQILGQKVEFLVSFYNNEISEKSEIFDDQFSVERPDGSNFTLKIRSTKLEDSAMYFCASSEAPRSSGFGPGTRLTVL.

The chain carries TRBV19 and TRBJ1-1, with 9 bases identical to TRBD1. The trim removed 1 base at V and 4 bases at J, leaving 7 bases unmatched. The germline V gene has CDR1 LNHDA and CDR2 SQIVND (reference sequence). The CDR3 contains 16 residues. CDR3 nucleotides: TGTGCCAGTAGTATAGTTGGGACAGGGTCGGCCACTGAAGCTTTCTTT. This codes for CASSIVGTGSATEAFF.

J is TRBJ1-5 and V is TRBV28; 8 bases line up with TRBD1. This CDR3 is built from 13 residues. Germline loops: CDR1 MDHEN, CDR2 SYDVKM. J gave up 9 bases and V 8 bases, and 9 bases lay outside the gene matches. The CDR3 sequence is CASGTGRFRPQHF. The CDR3 region has the DNA TGTGCCAGCGGGACAGGCCGCTTTCGGCCCCAGCATTTT.

The chain has TRBV27 and TRBJ1-1; the D gene is possibly TRBD1 (6 bases). Trimming took off 7 bases at V and 1 base at J, with 16 bases between the two ends. This CDR3 has 15 residues. Germline CDR1 and CDR2: MNHEY and SMNVEV (reference sequence). In nucleotides, the CDR3 is TGTGCCAGCAAGGGGTGGACAGAGCCGAACACTGAAGCTTTCTTT. Translated: CASKGWTEPNTEAFF.

This clone showed up just a few times. V gene TRBV10-3 combines with J gene TRBJ2-5, with 9 bases that match TRBD2. Germline lookup yields CDR1 ENHRY and CDR2 SYGVKD. Losses at the gene ends were 2 bases for V and 2 bases for J; bases not matched to a gene: 3. The CDR3 consists of 15 residues. Here the CDR3 DNA reads TGTGCCATCAGTGAGGAAAGCGGGGGGCAAGAGACCCAGTACTTC. Its protein is CAISEESGGQETQYF.

The DNA for the CDR3 is TGCAGCGTTGCGGACAGGGGGGTGGTCTACGAGCAGTACTTC. It yields the protein CSVADRGVVYEQYF. This chain connects TRBV29-1 to TRBJ2-5, with 10 bases that match TRBD1. The J call is doubtful: the DNA matches TRBJ2-7 better. Per the germline V gene, CDR1 is SQVTM and CDR2 is ANQGSEA. The CDR3 is made up of 14 amino acids.

This clone was found a few times. The gene calls are TRBV6-1 and TRBJ2-7; D gene unclear. Germline loops: CDR1 MNHNS, CDR2 SASEGT. There are 13 residues in the CDR3. Trimming left V 9 bases short and J 4 bases short, with 16 bases between. The CDR3: CASRLSLEYEQYF. CDR3 in DNA: TGTGCCAGTCGTCTATCACTGGAGTACGAGCAGTACTTC.

V usage is TRBV5-6 and J usage is TRBJ1-2, with TRBD1 matching 8 bases. Per germline, CDR1 SGHDT and CDR2 YYEEEE. V lost 6 bases, J lost 4 bases, and 11 bases stayed unmatched. This CDR3 has 15 residues. CDR3 nucleotide sequence: TGTGCCAGCAACACCCCTGACAGGGGTGCCTATGGCTACACCTTC. Translating it yields CASNTPDRGAYGYTF.

The CDR3 nucleotides read TGCGCCAGCAGCAAAGGGAGTAGCGGGGGGACAGATACGCAGTATTTT. The encoded protein is CASSKGSSGGTDTQYF. The V gene is TRBV4-1, the J gene TRBJ2-3; 10 positions match TRBD2. Losses at the gene ends were 5 bases for V and 3 bases for J; bases not matched to a gene: 8. Germline values: CDR1 MGHRA, CDR2 YSYEKL. The CDR3 contains 16 residues.

The count of this clone is one. The chain links TRBV7-9 to TRBJ2-7; D gene unclear. Trimming shortened V by 3 bases and J by 0 bases, and 9 bases separated the two germline ends. The CDR3 runs to 14 residues. Germline V gene sequence: CDR1 SEHNR, CDR2 FQNEAQ (reference sequence). CDR3 residues: CASSLARSSYEQYF. The DNA of the CDR3 is TGTGCCAGCAGCTTGGCGAGGAGCTCCTACGAGCAGTACTTC.

V and J are TRBV7-2 and TRBJ2-5, with D perhaps TRBD2 (5 bases). This CDR3 is 14 amino acids long. V lost 0 bases, J lost 7 bases, and 12 bases lay in between. The germline V gene encodes CDR1 SGHTA and CDR2 FQGNSA. The CDR3: CASSLAAADGTQYF. In DNA, the CDR3 is TGTGCCAGCAGCTTAGCGGCAGCGGACGGGACCCAGTACTTC.

V usage is TRBV6-5 and J usage is TRBJ2-3; tentatively, D is TRBD2 (7 bases). Per germline, CDR1 MNHEY and CDR2 SVGAGI. There are 14 residues in the CDR3. Trimming pared 4 bases from V and 1 base from J, leaving 9 bases between. The chain's CDR3 is CASSSGGRTDTQYF. The CDR3, as DNA: TGTGCCAGCAGTTCCGGGGGGCGCACAGATACGCAGTATTTT.

The chain uses TRBV10-1 and TRBJ2-1, with 9 bases identical to TRBD1. Germline-derived CDR1 and CDR2 are WNHNN and SYGVQD (reference sequence). The CDR3 runs to 16 residues. V dropped 4 bases and J dropped 8; count of bases not matched to a gene: 12. The CDR3 bases are TGCGCCAGCAGTGGAGAACCGGGACAGGGTTTCGATGAGCAGTTCTTC. This gives the protein CASSGEPGQGFDEQFF.